This T cell receptor beta chain was observed in a study of cytomegalovirus exposure and HLA in healthy donors. Study-level results: Association with HLA alleles at 0.05 false discovery rate was found for around 15,000 TCR beta sequences in a later analysis. Some TCR beta chains (roughly 160 of them) were listed as cytomegalovirus-associated.

The PCR used 60 Vbeta and 13 Jbeta primers. The protocol was immunoSEQ multiplex PCR, while the TCRdb copy is restricted to in-frame clones and leaves out a portion. The table has about 140,000 clones, around 80% seen once; the top ten hold roughly 8.8%. The CDR3 consists of 14 residues. The ends were cut back, 1 base at V and 2 bases at J, with 8 bases in the middle. CDR1 and CDR2 from the germline V gene are LNHDA and SQIVND (reference sequence). The donors gave bone marrow, and they were healthy. A note on this clone: Its antigen is unknown.

This chain uses TRBV19 with TRBJ1-1; the D is unclear. This sequence originates from a woman aged 45-59 years in good health and CMV-seropositive. The sequenced sample consisted of PBMCs. In nucleotides, the CDR3 is TGTGCCAGTAGTATAGTAGCGGTTAACACTGAAGCTTTCTTT. Its protein is CASSIVAVNTEAFF.